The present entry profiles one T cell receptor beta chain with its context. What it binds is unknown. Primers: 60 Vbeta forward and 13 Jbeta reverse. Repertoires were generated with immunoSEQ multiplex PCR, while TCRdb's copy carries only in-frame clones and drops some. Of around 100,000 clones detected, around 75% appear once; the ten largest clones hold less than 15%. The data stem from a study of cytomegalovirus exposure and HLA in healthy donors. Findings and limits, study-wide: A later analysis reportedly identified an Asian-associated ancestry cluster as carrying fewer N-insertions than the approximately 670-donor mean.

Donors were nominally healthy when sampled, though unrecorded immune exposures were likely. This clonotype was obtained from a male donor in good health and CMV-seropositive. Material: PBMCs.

The CDR3 DNA follows: TGTGCCAGCAGCGCCCCCGCGGGCGCCTACGAGCAGTACTTC. Its protein product is CASSAPAGAYEQYF. This chain joins TRBV2 and TRBJ2-7; tentatively, D is TRBD2 (5 bases). CDR1 is SNHLY and CDR2 is FYNNEI in the germline V gene. This CDR3 is built from 14 residues. Deletions cut 6 bases from V and 2 bases from J, with 14 bases between.